These 14 T cell receptor beta chains originate from one sample sequenced in a study of cytomegalovirus exposure and HLA in healthy donors. PCR amplification relied on 60 Vbeta primers (plus 13 Jbeta primers). Profiled with immunoSEQ multiplex PCR; TCRdb holds only in-frame clones, not every one. The table records approximately 150,000 clones, 65% to 90% of them present only once. Sample: PBMCs. Receptor source: a human donor in good health.

The rearrangement links TRBV2 to TRBJ2-1; TRBD1 is a possible D gene (6 bases). V was trimmed by 5 bases and J by 4 bases, leaving 9 bases between them. The CDR3 is made up of 13 amino acids. Per the germline V gene, CDR1 is SNHLY and CDR2 is FYNNEI. The CDR3 region is CASSKGDYNEQFF. CDR3 nucleotides: TGTGCCAGCAGTAAGGGGGATTACAATGAGCAGTTCTTC. Filled out from reference TRBV2 and TRBJ2-1, the complete variable domain reads EPEVTQTPSHQVTQMGQEVILRCVPISNHLYFYWYRQILGQKVEFLVSFYNNEISEKSEIFDDQFSVERPDGSNFTLKIRSTKLEDSAMYFCASSKGDYNEQFFGPGTRLTVL.

This chain joins TRBV29-1 and TRBJ1-1; maybe TRBD1 (6 bases). Trimming stripped 4 bases from V and 1 base from J, with 10 bases between. Germline values: CDR1 SQVTM, CDR2 ANQGSEA. CDR3 length equals 13 residues. CDR3 DNA sequence: TGCAGCGTTGTGGGGGGGCCGAACACTGAAGCTTTCTTT. Its protein is CSVVGGPNTEAFF.

The rearrangement uses TRBV7-9 and TRBJ2-5; D possibly corresponds to TRBD2 (6 bases). Trimming took off 5 bases at V and 2 bases at J, with 6 bases between the two ends. Germline CDR1 reads SEHNR; CDR2 reads FQNEAQ (reference sequence). CDR3 length: 12 amino acids. CDR3 protein: CASSRGQETQYF. CDR3 sequence (DNA): TGTGCCAGCAGCCGGGGGCAAGAGACCCAGTACTTC.

This clone was observed a handful of times. V is TRBV6-6 and J is TRBJ1-5; 7 bases line up with TRBD1. Per the germline V gene, CDR1 is MNHNY and CDR2 is SVGAGI (reference sequence). The CDR3 runs 14 residues. Germline trimming cut 4 bases from V and 6 bases from J; bases unmatched to any gene: 6. The CDR3: CASSSTGSGQPQHF. The CDR3 nucleotides read TGTGCCAGCAGTTCGACAGGGTCTGGTCAGCCCCAGCATTTT.

The chain recombines TRBV2 with TRBJ1-2; 7 nucleotides agree with TRBD1. In germline, CDR1 is SNHLY, CDR2 FYNNEI. V was clipped by 4 bases and J by 8 bases; unmatched bases: 1. The CDR3 covers 11 residues. Written as DNA, the CDR3 is TGTGCCAGCAGTGGACAGGGAGGCTACACCTTC. This sequence encodes CASSGQGGYTF.

The rearrangement links TRBV10-1 to TRBJ2-3, with unresolved D. The V end lost 5 bases, the J end lost 3 bases, and 3 bases lay between the germline ends. The germline V gene has CDR1 WNHNN and CDR2 SYGVQD (reference sequence). The CDR3 is 11 residues long. This CDR3 is CASSYTDTQYF. The CDR3 DNA reads as TGCGCCAGCAGTTATACAGATACGCAGTATTTT.

This CDR3 reads CASSQDTRGNTIYF. In DNA form, the CDR3 reads TGCGCCAGCAGCCAGGACACAAGAGGAAACACCATATATTTT. V gene TRBV4-1 combines with J gene TRBJ1-3, with D perhaps matching TRBD1 (5 bases). The CDR3 extends over 14 amino acids. CDR1 and CDR2 from the germline V gene are MGHRA and YSYEKL. Trimming removed 3 bases from V and 4 bases from J, with 10 bases in between.

This sequence joins TRBV28 and TRBJ2-7; D call uncertain. Germline CDR1 reads MDHEN; CDR2 reads SYDVKM. The V end lost 3 bases, the J end lost 9 bases, and 9 bases lay between the germline ends. The CDR3 is 11 amino acids. The CDR3 DNA sequence: TGTGCCAGCAGTTTGGGCACAGCGCAGTACTTC. Its translation: CASSLGTAQYF. The complete variable domain, with remaining parts taken from reference TRBV28 and TRBJ2-7, reads DVKVTQSSRYLVKRTGEKVFLECVQDMDHENMFWYRQDPGLGLRLIYFSYDVKMKEKGDIPEGYSVSREKKERFSLILESASTNQTSMYLCASSLGTAQYFGPGTRLTVT.

V is TRBV28 and J is TRBJ1-1; a weak D match, TRBD1 (5 bases). V was trimmed by 3 bases and J by 4 bases, leaving 15 bases between them. This CDR3 contains 15 residues. The germline gives CDR1 MDHEN, CDR2 SYDVKM. The chain's CDR3 is CASSFVGGLGTEAFF. CDR3 bases: TGTGCCAGCAGTTTTGTGGGGGGTTTGGGCACTGAAGCTTTCTTT.

The chain links TRBV28 to TRBJ1-2; D is uncertain. The V end was cut by 5 bases, the J end by 5 bases, with 9 bases between. Germline loops: CDR1 MDHEN, CDR2 SYDVKM. The CDR3 is 12 amino acids. The CDR3 sequence: CASSAGTYGYTF. The CDR3 nucleotides read TGTGCCAGCAGTGCAGGAACATATGGCTACACCTTC.

J is TRBJ1-6 and V is TRBV7-9; D is possibly TRBD1 (6 bases). This CDR3 comprises 15 residues. Germline CDR1 reads SEHNR; CDR2 reads FQNEAQ (reference sequence). V shed 5 bases and J shed 9 bases, with 17 bases lying between them. DNA of the CDR3: TGTGCCAGCAGCGACGGCTGGGGACAAATTTCACCCCTCCACTTT. This gives the protein CASSDGWGQISPLHF.

The chain uses TRBV5-1 and TRBJ2-1; 10 positions match TRBD1. CDR3 length equals 14 residues. Germline V lookup: CDR1 SGHRS, CDR2 YFSETQ. Trimming took 6 bases from V and 2 from J; bases not matched to a gene: 2. The CDR3: CASKDRGAYNEQFF. As DNA, the CDR3 is TGCGCCAGCAAGGACAGGGGGGCCTACAATGAGCAGTTCTTC.

The rearrangement uses TRBV13 and TRBJ2-1, with TRBD1 identical over 10 bases. Germline V gives CDR1 PRHDT, CDR2 FYEKMQ (reference sequence). V dropped 4 bases and J dropped 8; count of bases not matched to a gene: 11. The CDR3 covers 16 residues. CDR3 region: CASSSSGQGWDDEQFF. For the CDR3, the DNA is TGTGCCAGCAGCTCGTCGGGACAGGGGTGGGACGATGAGCAGTTCTTC.

This chain joins TRBV4-3 and TRBJ1-1; D unclear. Trimming cost V 2 bases and J 4 bases, with 11 bases left between them. In germline, CDR1 is LGHNA, CDR2 YSLEER. The CDR3 is 14 residues long. The CDR3 DNA follows: TGCGCCAGCAGCCAATCTGCAGGTATCACTGAAGCTTTCTTT. It is translated as CASSQSAGITEAFF.